A single sample gave rise to the 25 T cell receptor beta chains below, sequenced in a study of shared clonotypes between healthy human individuals. The assay was immunoSEQ multiplex PCR, and TCRdb's table has in-frame clones only and misses some. The sample contains approximately 2,000,000 clones, under 95% of which appear only once. Sequencing input: naive CD4+ T cells from PBMCs. Subset of the sample: CD45RA+ positively selected. The receptor source for this set is a man aged 18 to 35 in good health. Some clones in this sample may be carry-over from other donors' samples.

This sequence joins TRBV2 and TRBJ2-1, with 9 bases matching TRBD2. The length of the CDR3 is 15 residues. CDR1 SNHLY and CDR2 FYNNEI come from the germline V gene. V lost 8 bases, J lost 6 bases, and 11 bases stayed unmatched. CDR3 DNA: TGTGCCAGCGGGAAAGGGGCTAGCGGGACCAATGAGCAGTTCTTC. As protein: CASGKGASGTNEQFF.

The chain joins TRBV9 to TRBJ2-7; 13 nucleotides align to TRBD2. This CDR3 is built from 16 residues. V was pared by 4 bases and J by 4 bases, with 8 bases of the junction left unmatched. CDR1 and CDR2 (germline): SGDLS, YYNGEE. The CDR3 spells CASSLRTSGSVYEQYF. The DNA of the CDR3 is TGTGCCAGCAGCTTAAGGACTAGCGGGAGTGTATACGAGCAGTACTTC.

V and J are TRBV14 and TRBJ2-1; TRBD2 matches 10 bases. CDR3 size: 15 residues. CDR1 and CDR2 (germline): SGHDN, FVKESK. Trimming at V came to 4 bases and at J to 7 bases, leaving 7 bases not matched to a gene. CDR3 nucleotides: TGTGCCAGCAGCCTGCTAGCGGGAGATGTGAATGAGCAGTTCTTC. This gives the protein CASSLLAGDVNEQFF. The variable domain in full, completed from reference TRBV14 and TRBJ2-1, reads EAGVTQFPSHSVIEKGQTVTLRCDPISGHDNLYWYRRVMGKEIKFLLHFVKESKQDESGMPNNRFLAERTGGTYSTLKVQPAELEDSGVYFCASSLLAGDVNEQFFGPGTRLTVL.

This clone was recorded a few times. The DNA of the CDR3 is TGTGCCAGCAGCTTTACAAACGCCTCCTACAATGAGCAGTTCTTC. Translation gives CASSFTNASYNEQFF. The rearrangement joins TRBV5-5 to TRBJ2-1, with D hard to call. This CDR3 spans 15 amino acids. Germline lookup yields CDR1 SGHKS and CDR2 YYEKEE (reference sequence). Deletions cut 2 bases from V and 0 bases from J, with 9 bases between.

In its sample, this clone was seen once. J is TRBJ1-3 and V is TRBV11-3, with D tentatively TRBD1 (5 bases). The CDR3 runs 13 residues. Trimming took off 4 bases at V and 3 bases at J, with 7 bases between the two ends. CDR1 is SGHNT, CDR2 YENEEA, per germline. The CDR3 region is CASSSGLGNTIYF. The CDR3 DNA follows: TGTGCCAGCAGCTCGGGACTTGGAAACACCATATATTTT.

The chain employs TRBV29-1 and TRBJ2-7, with TRBD1 matching 8 bases. Germline V CDR1 and CDR2: SQVTM, ANQGSEA. The CDR3 is 13 residues long. V lost 6 bases to trimming and J lost 5 bases; unmatched junction nucleotides: 9. CDR3 nucleotide sequence: TGCAGCGTGGAGCGGACAGGGAGCGACGAGCAGTACTTC. It encodes CSVERTGSDEQYF.

The J gene is TRBJ1-3, the V gene TRBV11-1, with 8 bases matching TRBD1. The germline gives CDR1 SGHAT, CDR2 FQDESV (reference sequence). The CDR3 covers 18 residues. Losses at the gene ends were 3 bases for V and 4 bases for J; bases not matched to a gene: 14. The CDR3 reads CASSFDTPQGAPGNTIYF. The DNA of the CDR3 is TGTGCCAGCAGCTTCGACACCCCTCAGGGGGCGCCGGGAAACACCATATATTTT.

The chain recombines TRBV4-3 with TRBJ2-7; no definite D call. There are 14 residues in the CDR3. The V gene lost 1 base and the J gene lost 0 bases, with 7 bases spanning the gap. Looked up from germline, CDR1 is LGHNA and CDR2 is YSLEER. The CDR3 spells CASSQGATSYEQYF. The DNA for the CDR3 is TGCGCCAGCAGCCAAGGGGCTACCTCCTACGAGCAGTACTTC.

The genes are TRBV4-1 and TRBJ1-5; 9 bases line up with TRBD1. Germline V gene data show CDR1 as MGHRA and CDR2 as YSYEKL. The CDR3 consists of 17 residues. The trim removed 4 bases at V and 5 bases at J, leaving 12 bases unmatched. CDR3 nucleotide sequence: TGCGCCAGCAGCCTACAGGGGGCCCCTTTCCTGGATCAGCCCCAGCATTTT. Protein sequence: CASSLQGAPFLDQPQHF.

This chain connects TRBV28 to TRBJ1-2; no clear D gene. V was trimmed by 6 bases and J by 7 bases, leaving 15 bases between them. The CDR3 extends over 13 amino acids. Germline assignment: CDR1 MDHEN and CDR2 SYDVKM. The CDR3 DNA is TGTGCCAGCAGACCCGGACGGGTCAGTGGCTACACCTTC. Its translation: CASRPGRVSGYTF.

CDR3 DNA sequence: TGTGCCAGCAGCCCCGGACTAGCGGGACGGGCAGATACGCAGTATTTT. Protein product: CASSPGLAGRADTQYF. The chain couples TRBV7-9 to TRBJ2-3, with 12 bases fitting TRBD2. Unmatched junction bases numbered 7, after V lost 5 bases and J lost 4 bases. This CDR3 region has 16 residues. Germline loops: CDR1 SEHNR, CDR2 FQNEAQ (reference sequence).

The rearrangement joins TRBV6-6 to TRBJ2-1, with TRBD1 matching 10 bases. Germline assignment: CDR1 MNHNY and CDR2 SVGAGI (reference sequence). The CDR3 runs 15 residues. V dropped 1 base and J dropped 8; count of bases not matched to a gene: 5. The CDR3 bases are TGTGCCAGCAGTTACTTGGGACAGGGGTTCGATGAGCAGTTCTTC. Protein product: CASSYLGQGFDEQFF.

The chain recombines TRBV19 with TRBJ1-3, with TRBD1 matching over 7 bases. CDR1 and CDR2 (germline): LNHDA, SQIVND (reference sequence). V dropped 6 bases and J dropped 4; count of bases not matched to a gene: 3. This CDR3 contains 13 residues. The DNA for the CDR3 is TGTGCCAGTAGGACGGACAGGGGAAACACCATATATTTT. Protein sequence: CASRTDRGNTIYF.

V gene TRBV5-1 combines with J gene TRBJ1-1; D possibly corresponds to TRBD1 (6 bases). Germline-derived CDR1 and CDR2 are SGHRS and YFSETQ. V was clipped by 4 bases and J by 3 bases, with 16 bases between them. This CDR3 region has 15 residues. The CDR3 region has the DNA TGCGCCAGCAGCATCCAGGGGTCAGGGGACACTGAAGCTTTCTTT. Its translation is CASSIQGSGDTEAFF.

The V and J genes are TRBV9 and TRBJ2-3; 7 bases are a match to TRBD1. The germline CDR1 and CDR2 sequences are SGDLS and YYNGEE. The CDR3 length is 15 residues. Trimming removed 3 bases from V and 2 bases from J; junction bases left unmatched: 6. CDR3 nucleotide sequence: TGTGCCAGCAGCGGACAGGGTCGGAACACAGATACGCAGTATTTT. Translated, it gives CASSGQGRNTDTQYF. Supplemented by reference TRBV9 and TRBJ2-3, the full variable domain reads DSGVTQTPKHLITATGQRVTLRCSPRSGDLSVYWYQQSLDQGLQFLIQYYNGEERAKGNILERFSAQQFPDLHSELNLSSLELGDSALYFCASSGQGRNTDTQYFGPGTRLTVL.

V and J are TRBV18 and TRBJ1-4; D is unresolved. This CDR3 is 13 amino acids long. CDR1 is KGHSH and CDR2 is LQKENI in the germline V gene. With 2 bases removed from V and 4 bases from J, the gap between germline ends came to 5 bases. CDR3 DNA sequence: TGTGCCAGCTCACCAAGCGGTAATGAAAAACTGTTTTTT. Its protein is CASSPSGNEKLFF.

The CDR3 bases are TGCGCCAGCAGCCGATTACCGGGAACTAATGAAAAACTGTTTTTT. It is translated as CASSRLPGTNEKLFF. V usage is TRBV4-3 and J usage is TRBJ1-4, with D hard to call. CDR3 length: 15 residues. Germline-derived CDR1 and CDR2 are LGHNA and YSLEER. Trimming left V 4 bases short and J 1 base short, with 10 bases between.

As DNA, the CDR3 is TGCGCCAGCAGCCAAGTTTCAGGACTGACCCCCGGGGAGCTGTTTTTT. This gives the protein CASSQVSGLTPGELFF. The V call is TRBV4-1, the J call TRBJ2-2, with D maybe TRBD2 (5 bases). The V end lost 1 base, the J end lost 6 bases, and 15 bases lay between the germline ends. The V gene's germline CDR1 is MGHRA and CDR2 YSYEKL. The length of the CDR3 is 16 residues.

This rearrangement joins TRBV5-1 to TRBJ1-1; tentative D call: TRBD1 (5 bases). Per the germline V gene, CDR1 is SGHRS and CDR2 is YFSETQ. The CDR3 is 14 amino acids. V was shortened by 5 bases and J by 5 bases, with 16 bases between the two germline ends. CDR3 protein: CASSLVGVQTEAFF. CDR3 nucleotides: TGCGCCAGCAGTCTCGTGGGGGTCCAAACTGAAGCTTTCTTT. The full variable domain, in which reference TRBV5-1 and TRBJ1-1 provide the parts outside the CDR3, is KAGVTQTPRYLIKTRGQQVTLSCSPISGHRSVSWYQQTPGQGLQFLFEYFSETQRNKGNFPGRFSGRQFSNSRSEMNVSTLELGDSALYLCASSLVGVQTEAFFGQGTRLTVV.

Notes on this clone: The sample contains more than one DNA sequence encoding this CDR3. This rearrangement joins TRBV7-3 to TRBJ2-1; 8 bases align to TRBD2. CDR1 SGHTA and CDR2 FQGTGA come from the germline V gene. The CDR3 length is 15 residues. Trimming took 5 bases from V and 0 from J; bases not matched to a gene: 3. The CDR3 sequence: CASSLSGSSYNEQFF. Written as DNA, the CDR3 is TGTGCCAGCAGCCTCAGCGGGAGCTCCTACAATGAGCAGTTCTTC.

This clone was found once. The chain has TRBV28 and TRBJ2-5; D not certain. The CDR3 has 11 amino acids. Trimming left V 7 bases short and J 7 bases short, with 10 bases between. The germline gives CDR1 MDHEN, CDR2 SYDVKM. CDR3 in amino acids: CASKREATQYF. CDR3 nucleotide sequence: TGTGCCAGCAAGAGAGAGGCGACCCAGTACTTC.

Remarks on this clone: The sample carries other DNA sequences with the same CDR3. The rearrangement uses TRBV5-1 and TRBJ2-3, with TRBD2 matching 10 bases. The CDR3 contains 15 residues. J lost 3 bases, V lost 4 bases, and 5 bases had no gene match. From germline, CDR1 is SGHRS and CDR2 YFSETQ. The CDR3 sequence is CASSPSGSGTDTQYF. CDR3 DNA sequence: TGCGCCAGCAGCCCTAGCGGGAGTGGGACAGATACGCAGTATTTT.

The chain links TRBV5-1 to TRBJ2-1, with 10 bases lining up with TRBD2. CDR1 and CDR2 (germline): SGHRS, YFSETQ. This CDR3 region has 17 residues. Unmatched junction bases numbered 9, after V lost 2 bases and J lost 4 bases. This CDR3 reads CASSFTSGTSVYNEQFF. In DNA, the CDR3 is TGCGCCAGCAGCTTCACATCGGGGACTAGCGTATACAATGAGCAGTTCTTC.

V is TRBV5-5 and J is TRBJ2-1; D is perhaps TRBD1 (6 bases). CDR3 size: 15 residues. Per germline, CDR1 SGHKS and CDR2 YYEKEE (reference sequence). V lost 3 bases to trimming and J lost 0 bases, with 10 bases between them. The CDR3 DNA is TGTGCCAGCAGCTCAACAGGGATCTCCTACAATGAGCAGTTCTTC. As protein: CASSSTGISYNEQFF.

V is TRBV7-9 and J is TRBJ2-4; D might be TRBD2 (6 bases). The germline V and J ends were trimmed by 6 bases and 3 bases, with 18 bases remaining between them. The germline V gene encodes CDR1 SEHNR and CDR2 FQNEAQ (reference sequence). CDR3 length: 16 residues. The CDR3 spells CASSPPLADYKNIQYF. The DNA of the CDR3 is TGTGCCAGCAGTCCACCTTTAGCGGACTACAAAAACATTCAGTACTTC.